This TCR beta chain was obtained from a study of cytomegalovirus exposure and HLA in healthy donors. Study overall: Among about 190 million T cells, an earlier analysis found 95 million to 140 million unique TCR beta sequences. Study-wide results and caveats: Roughly uniform sequencing depth across donors was assumed, possibly incorrectly. As a later analysis showed, several of the most significant clusters appeared to be linked to common viral pathogens. With DRB1 most and HLA-C fewest, TCR association rates differed between HLA loci in a later analysis.

The PCR ran on 60 Vbeta and 13 Jbeta primers. Clones were sequenced by immunoSEQ multiplex PCR, and TCRdb holds only the in-frame ones, with some missing. Seen here are fewer than 200,000 clones, roughly 9.5% observed once, and the top ten hold approximately 1.3%. Turning to this clone: Its antigen remains unknown.

The junction had 19 bases not matched to a gene; V was cut back by 3 bases and J by 8 bases. Germline CDR1 is SGHRS and CDR2 is YFSETQ. The CDR3 length is 19 residues. Specimen: PBMCs. The chain links TRBV5-1 to TRBJ2-1, with 11 bases aligning to TRBD2. This clonotype was sampled from a woman aged 25 to 39 in good health and CMV-seropositive. CDR3 DNA sequence: TGCGCCAGCAGCTCCTCTCCTAGCGGGGGGTTCCCTACCTCCGATGAGCAGTTCTTC. Translated: CASSSSPSGGFPTSDEQFF.